This passage covers 26 T cell receptor beta chains from one sample sequenced in a study of technical replicates of blood from a few donors. Repertoires were generated with immunoSEQ multiplex PCR, while TCRdb's copy carries only in-frame clones and drops some. The sample lists tens of thousands of clones, roughly 89% occurring once. The sample taken for sequencing was PBMCs. The source is a human donor in good health. Some clones in this sample may be carry-over from other donors' samples.

The CDR3 loop reads CASSLADGRGRPGEKLFF. The DNA of the CDR3 is TGCGCCAGCAGCTTGGCCGATGGCAGGGGGCGCCCGGGGGAAAAACTGTTTTTT. The chain recombines TRBV5-1 with TRBJ1-4; 8 bases map to TRBD1. Germline lookup yields CDR1 SGHRS and CDR2 YFSETQ. CDR3 length: 18 amino acids. The ends lost 0 bases at V and 8 bases at J; junction bases unmatched: 15. Based on the CDR3 plus reference TRBV5-1 and TRBJ1-4, the full variable domain is KAGVTQTPRYLIKTRGQQVTLSCSPISGHRSVSWYQQTPGQGLQFLFEYFSETQRNKGNFPGRFSGRQFSNSRSEMNVSTLELGDSALYLCASSLADGRGRPGEKLFFGSGTQLSVL.

The rearrangement links TRBV10-3 to TRBJ1-3, with 10 nucleotides matching TRBD1. Looked up from germline, CDR1 is ENHRY and CDR2 is SYGVKD. With V trimmed by 6 bases and J by 8 bases, 10 bases remained unmatched. This CDR3 spans 15 amino acids. CDR3 amino acids: CAIRADRGPQDTIYF. As DNA, the CDR3 is TGTGCCATCAGAGCCGACAGGGGGCCACAGGACACCATATATTTT.

J is TRBJ1-4 and V is TRBV18; maybe TRBD1 (6 bases). The CDR3 is made up of 14 amino acids. With 3 bases removed from V and 8 bases from J, the gap between germline ends came to 13 bases. Looked up from germline, CDR1 is KGHSH and CDR2 is LQKENI. The CDR3 loop reads CASSPYDRHEKLFF. DNA for the CDR3: TGTGCCAGCTCACCGTACGACAGGCACGAAAAACTGTTTTTT.

The gene calls are TRBV7-8 and TRBJ1-1, with a possible D match to TRBD1 (5 bases). The CDR3 spans 15 residues. The V and J ends lost 2 bases and 3 bases respectively, with 13 bases between them. Germline V gives CDR1 SGHVS, CDR2 FQNEAQ. The CDR3 sequence: CASSLIERGDTEAFF. The CDR3 bases are TGTGCCAGCAGCTTAATCGAGCGGGGGGACACTGAAGCTTTCTTT.

This clone has just one count. The chain carries TRBV15 and TRBJ1-1; 8 bases agree with TRBD1. This CDR3 spans 16 amino acids. The trim removed 3 bases at V and 4 bases at J, leaving 10 bases unmatched. CDR1 and CDR2 (germline): LNHNV, YYDKDF (reference sequence). This chain's CDR3 is CATSRLDRARTTEAFF. CDR3 coding DNA: TGTGCCACCAGCAGGTTGGACAGGGCGAGGACCACTGAAGCTTTCTTT.

The chain has TRBV7-3 and TRBJ1-4; D gene unclear. V was clipped by 5 bases and J by 0 bases, with 7 bases between them. Germline V CDR1 and CDR2: SGHTA, FQGTGA. The CDR3 has 14 amino acids. CDR3 amino acids: CASSLEPTNEKLFF. CDR3 bases: TGTGCCAGCAGCCTAGAACCAACTAATGAAAAACTGTTTTTT.

This sequence joins TRBV5-1 and TRBJ2-3; 14 bases match TRBD2. The CDR3 totals 16 residues. Germline trimming cut 4 bases from V and 2 bases from J; bases unmatched to any gene: 3. CDR1 SGHRS and CDR2 YFSETQ come from the germline V gene. The CDR3 region is CASSPGLAGATDTQYF. In DNA form, the CDR3 reads TGCGCCAGCAGCCCGGGACTAGCGGGAGCCACAGATACGCAGTATTTT.

The chain has TRBV19 and TRBJ2-1, with 9 bases fitting TRBD2. V trimming: 8 bases; J trimming: 6 bases; junction bases outside the gene matches: 11. Germline V gene sequence: CDR1 LNHDA, CDR2 SQIVND (reference sequence). The CDR3 sequence is 15 residues long. The CDR3 DNA follows: TGTGCCAGTCCCCTCGGCGGGAGGGCTGGCAATGAGCAGTTCTTC. Its protein is CASPLGGRAGNEQFF.

V and J are TRBV7-9 and TRBJ1-2; possibly TRBD1 for D (5 bases). The CDR3 sequence is 13 residues long. Germline CDR1 and CDR2: SEHNR and FQNEAQ (reference sequence). Between the trimmed V and J ends, which lost 5 bases and 4 bases, there was a span of 11 bases. Here the CDR3 reads CASSPIGVYGYTF. The CDR3 DNA reads as TGTGCCAGCAGCCCGATAGGGGTCTATGGCTACACCTTC.

The gene calls are TRBV5-4 and TRBJ1-2; perhaps TRBD1 as D (5 bases). Germline lookup yields CDR1 SGHNT and CDR2 YYREEE (reference sequence). V dropped 1 base and J dropped 4 bases, with 11 bases sitting between them. The CDR3 spans 14 residues. CDR3 nucleotides: TGTGCCAGCAGCTTGAACAGGCCGGCCTATGGCTACACCTTC. Its protein product is CASSLNRPAYGYTF.

The chain recombines TRBV30 with TRBJ1-4; D is perhaps TRBD1 (6 bases). CDR3 length: 14 amino acids. Germline V gives CDR1 GTSNPN, CDR2 SVGIG (reference sequence). V gave up 5 bases and J gave up 7 bases, with 17 bases separating them. Here the CDR3 DNA reads TGTGCCTGGGACCGGGACACGGGAGGTGAAAAACTGTTTTTT. This encodes CAWDRDTGGEKLFF.

This rearrangement joins TRBV13 to TRBJ2-7; 11 bases fit TRBD2. The CDR3 runs to 15 residues. The germline V gene encodes CDR1 PRHDT and CDR2 FYEKMQ (reference sequence). Trimming cost V 3 bases and J 0 bases; bases outside gene matches: 1. The CDR3 region is CASSFTSGSSYEQYF. The CDR3 DNA follows: TGTGCCAGCAGCTTTACTAGCGGGAGCTCCTACGAGCAGTACTTC.

The chain recombines TRBV2 with TRBJ2-2, with TRBD1 matching over 7 bases. The trim removed 2 bases at V and 7 bases at J, leaving 1 base unmatched. This CDR3 spans 13 amino acids. In germline, CDR1 is SNHLY, CDR2 FYNNEI. Here the CDR3 reads CASSEQGVGELFF. CDR3 in DNA: TGTGCCAGCAGTGAACAGGGGGTCGGGGAGCTGTTTTTT.

The chain employs TRBV7-9 and TRBJ1-6, with D possibly TRBD1 on 6 matching bases. Trimming removed 4 bases from V and 11 bases from J, with 12 bases in between. The germline CDR1 and CDR2 sequences are SEHNR and FQNEAQ (reference sequence). The CDR3 spans 13 residues. Written as DNA, the CDR3 is TGTGCCAGCAGCTCAATGGGGGCTACACCCCTCCACTTT. Encoded protein: CASSSMGATPLHF.

J is TRBJ2-7 and V is TRBV21-1; the tabulated D call, TRBD1, remains unverified against the DNA. TRBV21-1 is shown as a pseudogene. This CDR3 contains 14 residues. The CDR3: CASSCRDSSYEQYF. The CDR3 DNA follows: TGTGCCAGCAGCTGCCGGGACAGCTCCTACGAGCAGTACTTC.

CDR3 residues: CASSLDPRTGGSAQYF. In DNA form, the CDR3 reads TGTGCCAGCAGCTTAGACCCTCGGACAGGGGGCTCCGCCCAGTACTTC. The chain uses TRBV7-2 and TRBJ2-5, with 11 positions matching TRBD1. CDR3 length: 16 amino acids. CDR1 SGHTA and CDR2 FQGNSA come from the germline V gene. Trimming cost V 1 base and J 9 bases; bases outside gene matches: 10.

The gene calls are TRBV10-2 and TRBJ2-3, with 9 bases matching TRBD2. The length of the CDR3 is 17 residues. Trimming took 0 bases from V and 0 from J; bases not matched to a gene: 4. Looked up from germline, CDR1 is WSHSY and CDR2 is SAAADI. DNA of the CDR3: TGCGCCAGCAGTGAGTCGGCTAGCGGGGTTAGCACAGATACGCAGTATTTT. Protein: CASSESASGVSTDTQYF.

CDR3 coding DNA: TGTGCCAGCAGCCCTCCAGGCCGGTATAGCACAGATACGCAGTATTTT. Residues: CASSPPGRYSTDTQYF. The chain carries TRBV6-6 and TRBJ2-3; D is uncertain. The ends were cut back, 6 bases at V and 0 bases at J, with 16 bases in the middle. This CDR3 has 16 amino acids. Germline-derived CDR1 and CDR2 are MNHNY and SVGAGI (reference sequence).

V is TRBV15 and J is TRBJ1-1; 8 bases are shared with TRBD1. There are 15 residues in the CDR3. Germline CDR1 LNHNV, CDR2 YYDKDF (reference sequence). V was clipped by 0 bases and J by 4 bases; unmatched bases: 4. The CDR3 spells CATSREGRGRTEAFF. The DNA of the CDR3 is TGTGCCACCAGCAGAGAGGGCAGGGGGCGCACTGAAGCTTTCTTT.

The V call is TRBV15, the J call TRBJ2-3; 7 bases are a match to TRBD2. Looked up from germline, CDR1 is LNHNV and CDR2 is YYDKDF (reference sequence). CDR3 length: 16 amino acids. V lost 3 bases and J lost 0; bases outside the gene matches: 6. CDR3 coding DNA: TGTGCCACCAGCAGTTGGCTAGCGGATAGCACAGATACGCAGTATTTT. Its translation is CATSSWLADSTDTQYF.

The chain recombines TRBV6-1 with TRBJ2-5; D possibly corresponds to TRBD1 (5 bases). The germline V and J ends were trimmed by 4 bases and 7 bases, with 19 bases remaining between them. The germline CDR1 and CDR2 sequences are MNHNS and SASEGT. The CDR3 has 15 amino acids. CDR3 bases: TGTGCCAGCAGTGGGCTGACAGCCGGAGCCGTGACCCAGTACTTC. Protein product: CASSGLTAGAVTQYF.

This clone was found a few times. The J gene is TRBJ1-2, the V gene TRBV5-1, with a tentative D call TRBD1 (6 bases). The CDR3 loop spans 12 amino acids. Looked up from germline, CDR1 is SGHRS and CDR2 is YFSETQ. V shed 7 bases and J shed 8 bases, with 15 bases lying between them. CDR3 sequence (DNA): TGCGCCAGCCGCGGGGGGGCAGGAGGCTACACCTTC. Protein: CASRGGAGGYTF.

This rearrangement joins TRBV19 to TRBJ2-2, with D hard to call. The germline V gene encodes CDR1 LNHDA and CDR2 SQIVND (reference sequence). The V end was cut by 5 bases, the J end by 2 bases, with 12 bases between. The CDR3 is made up of 15 amino acids. This chain's CDR3 is CASSRQPTNTGELFF. For the CDR3, the DNA is TGTGCCAGTAGTCGCCAGCCGACTAACACCGGGGAGCTGTTTTTT. The whole variable domain, filled in from reference TRBV19 and TRBJ2-2, reads DGGITQSPKYLFRKEGQNVTLSCEQNLNHDAMYWYRQDPGQGLRLIYYSQIVNDFQKGDIAEGYSVSREKKESFPLTVTSAQKNPTAFYLCASSRQPTNTGELFFGEGSRLTVL.

V gene TRBV5-6 combines with J gene TRBJ2-1; no reliable D call. This CDR3 region has 15 residues. V lost 4 bases and J 9 bases, leaving 20 bases between the germline ends. CDR1 SGHDT and CDR2 YYEEEE come from the germline V gene. The CDR3: CASSAIRVEISEQFF. The CDR3 DNA is TGTGCCAGCAGCGCGATCCGGGTGGAGATAAGTGAGCAGTTCTTC.

V usage is TRBV6-1 and J usage is TRBJ2-7; perhaps TRBD2 as D (5 bases). There are 13 residues in the CDR3. V was trimmed by 8 bases and J by 2 bases, leaving 13 bases between them. Germline V CDR1 and CDR2: MNHNS, SASEGT. CDR3 bases: TGTGCCAGCTTTGAGGGTTTCCCCTACGAGCAGTACTTC. It translates to CASFEGFPYEQYF.

The chain recombines TRBV7-3 with TRBJ2-5, with D possibly matching TRBD2 (6 bases). This CDR3 is built from 15 residues. Germline CDR1 SGHTA, CDR2 FQGTGA. V lost 5 bases and J 2 bases, leaving 15 bases between the germline ends. The CDR3 coding sequence is TGTGCCAGCAGCCCTCCAGGAGGGCAACAAGAGACCCAGTACTTC. It yields the protein CASSPPGGQQETQYF.